This TCR beta chain was identified in a study of CD8 T cells in ankylosing spondylitis. Study-level points and caveats: It appeared that ankylosing spondylitis blood was characterized by a TCR beta motif of eight highly homologous variants. Peripheral blood samples showed relatively rare disease-linked clones, and these clones were CD8+.

This clonotype was detected only a few times. Its antigen is currently unknown. Libraries for TCR beta were made by quantitative 5'-RACE with molecular barcodes. TCRdb independently ran MiXCR on the 5' RACE reads; one entry per CDR3 protein. The table lists about 340,000 distinct CDR3 sequences, under 15% of them singletons. The V gene lost 3 bases and the J gene lost 6 bases, with 12 bases spanning the gap. The CDR3 length is 12 residues. Germline lookup yields CDR1 SQVTM and CDR2 ANQGSEA. The sequence was collected from a male donor with ankylosing spondylitis or in good health (not recorded which). What was sequenced was blood, either unsorted or a sorted T cell fraction (not recorded which). This chain joins TRBV29-1 and TRBJ2-7, with D perhaps matching TRBD1 (6 bases). Written as DNA, the CDR3 is TGCAGCGTTGAGGCAGGGGCCGGCGAGCAGTACTTC. It encodes CSVEAGAGEQYF.